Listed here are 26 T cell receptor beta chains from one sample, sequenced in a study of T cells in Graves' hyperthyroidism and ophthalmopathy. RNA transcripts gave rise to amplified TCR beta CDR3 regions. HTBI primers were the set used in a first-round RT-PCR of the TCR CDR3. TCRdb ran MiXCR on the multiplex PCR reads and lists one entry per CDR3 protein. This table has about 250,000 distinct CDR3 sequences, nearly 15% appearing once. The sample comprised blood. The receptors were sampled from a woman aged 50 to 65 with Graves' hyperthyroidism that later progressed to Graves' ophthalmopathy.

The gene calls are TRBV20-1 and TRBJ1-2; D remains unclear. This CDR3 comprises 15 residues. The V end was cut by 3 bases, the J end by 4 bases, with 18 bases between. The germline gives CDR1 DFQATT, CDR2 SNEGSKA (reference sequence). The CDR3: CSARPRTSGSYGYTF. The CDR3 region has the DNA TGCAGTGCTAGGCCCAGGACTAGCGGGAGCTATGGCTACACCTTC.

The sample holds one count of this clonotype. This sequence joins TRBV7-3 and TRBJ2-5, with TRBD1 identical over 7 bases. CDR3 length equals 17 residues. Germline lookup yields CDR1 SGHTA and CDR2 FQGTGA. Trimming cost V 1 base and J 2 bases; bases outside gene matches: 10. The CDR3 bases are TGTGCCAGCAGCTTAAAAAGTCGAACAGGGGCTCAAGAGACCCAGTACTTC. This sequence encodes CASSLKSRTGAQETQYF.

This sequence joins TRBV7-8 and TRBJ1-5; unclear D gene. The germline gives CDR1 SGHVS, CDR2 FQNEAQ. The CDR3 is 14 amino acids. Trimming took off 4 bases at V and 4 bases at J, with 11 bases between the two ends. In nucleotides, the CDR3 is TGTGCCAGCAGCTCCCCTGGAGGGAATCAGCCCCAGCATTTT. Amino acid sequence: CASSSPGGNQPQHF.

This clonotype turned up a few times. As DNA, the CDR3 is TGTGCCAGCAGTTCTCAGGGCTTCCAGCAGTACTTC. Translated: CASSSQGFQQYF. V gene TRBV7-8 combines with J gene TRBJ2-7; a weak D match, TRBD1 (5 bases). Looked up from germline, CDR1 is SGHVS and CDR2 is FQNEAQ. V lost 6 bases and J 8 bases, leaving 14 bases between the germline ends. CDR3 size: 12 residues.

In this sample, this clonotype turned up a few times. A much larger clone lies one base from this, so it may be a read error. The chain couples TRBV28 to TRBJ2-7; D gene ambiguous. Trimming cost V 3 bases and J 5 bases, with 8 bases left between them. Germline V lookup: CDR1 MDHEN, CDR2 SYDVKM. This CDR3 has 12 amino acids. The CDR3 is CASSFGADEQYF. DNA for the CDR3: TGTGCCAGCAGTTTTGGTGCGGACGAGCAGTACTTC.

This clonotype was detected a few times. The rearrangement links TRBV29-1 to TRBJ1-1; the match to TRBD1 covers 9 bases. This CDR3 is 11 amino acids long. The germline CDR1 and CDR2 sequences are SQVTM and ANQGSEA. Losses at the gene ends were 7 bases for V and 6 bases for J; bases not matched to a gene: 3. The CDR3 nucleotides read TGCAGCGGGGGACAGGGAGCTGAAGCTTTCTTT. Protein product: CSGGQGAEAFF.

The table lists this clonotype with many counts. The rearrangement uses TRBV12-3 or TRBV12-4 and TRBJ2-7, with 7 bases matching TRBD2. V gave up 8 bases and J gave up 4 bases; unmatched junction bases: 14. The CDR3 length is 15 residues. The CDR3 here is CASAFLLSGKYEQYF. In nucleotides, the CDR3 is TGTGCCAGCGCCTTCCTATTGAGCGGGAAGTACGAGCAGTACTTC.

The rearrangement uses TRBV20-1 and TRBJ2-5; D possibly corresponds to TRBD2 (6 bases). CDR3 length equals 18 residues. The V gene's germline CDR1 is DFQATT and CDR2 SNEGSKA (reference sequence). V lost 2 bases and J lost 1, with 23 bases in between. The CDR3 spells CSARMWGLGGLSQETQYF. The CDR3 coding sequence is TGCAGTGCTAGAATGTGGGGACTGGGGGGTTTGTCCCAAGAGACCCAGTACTTC.

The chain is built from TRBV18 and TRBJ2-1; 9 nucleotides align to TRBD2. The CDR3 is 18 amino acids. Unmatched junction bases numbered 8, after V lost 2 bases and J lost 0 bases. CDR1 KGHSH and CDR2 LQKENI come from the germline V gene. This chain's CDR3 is CASSPFPPAGGSYNEQFF. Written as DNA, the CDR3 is TGTGCCAGCTCACCATTCCCCCCAGCGGGGGGCTCCTACAATGAGCAGTTCTTC.

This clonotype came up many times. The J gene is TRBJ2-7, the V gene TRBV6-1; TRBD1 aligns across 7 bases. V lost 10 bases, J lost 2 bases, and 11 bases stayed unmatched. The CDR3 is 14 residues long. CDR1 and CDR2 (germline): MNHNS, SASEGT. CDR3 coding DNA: TGTGCCATCAGACCTTGGACAGGACCCTACGAGCAGTACTTC. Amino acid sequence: CAIRPWTGPYEQYF.

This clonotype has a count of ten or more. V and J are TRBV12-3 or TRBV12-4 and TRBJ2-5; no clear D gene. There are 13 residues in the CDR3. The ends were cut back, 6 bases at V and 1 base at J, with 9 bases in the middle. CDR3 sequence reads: CASSPLAQETQYF. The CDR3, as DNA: TGTGCCAGCAGCCCCCTTGCCCAAGAGACCCAGTACTTC.

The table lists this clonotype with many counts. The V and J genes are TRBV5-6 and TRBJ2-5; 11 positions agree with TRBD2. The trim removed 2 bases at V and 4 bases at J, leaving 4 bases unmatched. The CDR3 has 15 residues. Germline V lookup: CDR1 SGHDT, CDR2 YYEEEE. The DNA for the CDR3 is TGTGCCAGCAGCTTACGACTAGCGGGAACAGAGACCCAGTACTTC. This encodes CASSLRLAGTETQYF.

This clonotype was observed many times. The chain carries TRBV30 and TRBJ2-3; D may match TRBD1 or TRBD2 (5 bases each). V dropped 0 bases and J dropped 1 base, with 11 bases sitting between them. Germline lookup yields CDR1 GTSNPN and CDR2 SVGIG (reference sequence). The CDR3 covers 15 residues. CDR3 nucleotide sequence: TGTGCCTGGAGTGTATTGGGGCGGGGCACAGATACGCAGTATTTT. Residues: CAWSVLGRGTDTQYF.

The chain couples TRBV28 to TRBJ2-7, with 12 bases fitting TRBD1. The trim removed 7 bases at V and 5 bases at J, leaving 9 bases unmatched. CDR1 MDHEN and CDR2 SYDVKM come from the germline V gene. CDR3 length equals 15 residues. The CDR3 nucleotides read TGTGCCAGCACCCGTCGGGACAGGGGGCGAGACGAGCAGTACTTC. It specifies CASTRRDRGRDEQYF.

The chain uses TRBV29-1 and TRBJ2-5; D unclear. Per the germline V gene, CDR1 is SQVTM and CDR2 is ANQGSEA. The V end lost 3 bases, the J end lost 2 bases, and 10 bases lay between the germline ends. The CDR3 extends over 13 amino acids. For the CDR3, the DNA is TGCAGCGTTGAGTCACACACTCAAGAGACCCAGTACTTC. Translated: CSVESHTQETQYF.

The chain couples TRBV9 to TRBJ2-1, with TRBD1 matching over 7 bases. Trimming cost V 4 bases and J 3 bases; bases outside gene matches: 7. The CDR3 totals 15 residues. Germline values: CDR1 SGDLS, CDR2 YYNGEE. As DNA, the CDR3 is TGTGCCAGCAGCCCGACAGGGACCATCTACAATGAGCAGTTCTTC. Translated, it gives CASSPTGTIYNEQFF. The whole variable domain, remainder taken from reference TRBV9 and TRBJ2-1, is DSGVTQTPKHLITATGQRVTLRCSPRSGDLSVYWYQQSLDQGLQFLIQYYNGEERAKGNILERFSAQQFPDLHSELNLSSLELGDSALYFCASSPTGTIYNEQFFGPGTRLTVL.

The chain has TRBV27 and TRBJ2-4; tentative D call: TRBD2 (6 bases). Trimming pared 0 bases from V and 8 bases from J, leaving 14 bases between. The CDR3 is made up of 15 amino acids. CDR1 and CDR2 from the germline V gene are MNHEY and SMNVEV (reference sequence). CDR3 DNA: TGTGCCAGCAGTTTATCGTGGAGGGCCGAGGACATTCAGTACTTC. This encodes CASSLSWRAEDIQYF.

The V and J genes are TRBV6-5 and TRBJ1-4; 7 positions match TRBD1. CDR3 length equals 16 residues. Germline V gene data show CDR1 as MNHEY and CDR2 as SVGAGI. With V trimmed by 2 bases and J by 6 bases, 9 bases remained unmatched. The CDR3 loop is CASSYSGDSRDEKLFF. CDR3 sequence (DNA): TGTGCCAGCAGTTACAGCGGGGACAGCCGAGATGAAAAACTGTTTTTT.

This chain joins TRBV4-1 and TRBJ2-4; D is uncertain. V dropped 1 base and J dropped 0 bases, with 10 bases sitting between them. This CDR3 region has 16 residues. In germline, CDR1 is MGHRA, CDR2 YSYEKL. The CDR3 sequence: CASSQVFQLAKNIQYF. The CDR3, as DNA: TGCGCCAGCAGCCAAGTATTTCAGCTAGCCAAAAACATTCAGTACTTC.

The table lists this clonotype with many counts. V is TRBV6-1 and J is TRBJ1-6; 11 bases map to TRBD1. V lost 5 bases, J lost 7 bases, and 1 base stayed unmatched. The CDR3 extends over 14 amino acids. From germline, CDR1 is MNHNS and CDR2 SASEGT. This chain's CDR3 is CASSWTGGNSPLHF. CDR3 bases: TGTGCCAGCAGTTGGACAGGGGGCAATTCACCCCTCCACTTT.

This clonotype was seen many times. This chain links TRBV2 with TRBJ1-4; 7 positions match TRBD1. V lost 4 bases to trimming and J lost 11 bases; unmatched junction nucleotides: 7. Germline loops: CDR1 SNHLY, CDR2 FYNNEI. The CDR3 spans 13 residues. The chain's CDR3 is CASSGPDRAKLFF. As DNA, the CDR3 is TGTGCCAGCAGTGGACCCGACAGGGCTAAACTGTTTTTT.

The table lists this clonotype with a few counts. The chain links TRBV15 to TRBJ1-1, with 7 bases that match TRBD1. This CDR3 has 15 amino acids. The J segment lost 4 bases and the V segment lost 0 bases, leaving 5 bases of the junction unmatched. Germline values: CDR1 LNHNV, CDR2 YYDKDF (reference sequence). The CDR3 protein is CATSRENRGATEAFF. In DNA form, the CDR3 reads TGTGCCACCAGCAGAGAAAACAGGGGCGCCACTGAAGCTTTCTTT.

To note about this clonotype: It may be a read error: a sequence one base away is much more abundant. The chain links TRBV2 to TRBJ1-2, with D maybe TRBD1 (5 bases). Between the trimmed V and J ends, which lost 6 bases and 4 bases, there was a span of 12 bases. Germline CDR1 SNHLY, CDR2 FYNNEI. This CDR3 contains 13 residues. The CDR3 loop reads CASSVAGSYGYTF. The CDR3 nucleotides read TGTGCCAGCAGCGTGGCAGGGTCCTATGGCTACACCTTC.

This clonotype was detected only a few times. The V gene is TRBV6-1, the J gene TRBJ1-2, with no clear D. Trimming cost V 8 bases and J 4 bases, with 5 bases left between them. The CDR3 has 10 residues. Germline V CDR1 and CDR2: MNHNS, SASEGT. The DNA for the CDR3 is TGTGCCAGCTACGCCTATGGCTACACCTTC. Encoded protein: CASYAYGYTF.

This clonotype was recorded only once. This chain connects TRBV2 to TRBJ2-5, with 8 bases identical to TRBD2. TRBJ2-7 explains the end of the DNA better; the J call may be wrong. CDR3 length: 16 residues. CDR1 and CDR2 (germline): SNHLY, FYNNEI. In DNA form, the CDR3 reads TGTGCCAGCAGAACCTGGGGGGTAGCGGGAAGCGACGAGCAGTACTTC. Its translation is CASRTWGVAGSDEQYF.

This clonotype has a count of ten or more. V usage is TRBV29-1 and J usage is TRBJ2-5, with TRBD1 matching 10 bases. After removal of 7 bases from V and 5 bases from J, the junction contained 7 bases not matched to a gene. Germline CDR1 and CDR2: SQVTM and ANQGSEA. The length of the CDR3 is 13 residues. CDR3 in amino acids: CSARQGAGETQYF. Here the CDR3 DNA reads TGCAGCGCCAGACAGGGGGCTGGCGAGACCCAGTACTTC.